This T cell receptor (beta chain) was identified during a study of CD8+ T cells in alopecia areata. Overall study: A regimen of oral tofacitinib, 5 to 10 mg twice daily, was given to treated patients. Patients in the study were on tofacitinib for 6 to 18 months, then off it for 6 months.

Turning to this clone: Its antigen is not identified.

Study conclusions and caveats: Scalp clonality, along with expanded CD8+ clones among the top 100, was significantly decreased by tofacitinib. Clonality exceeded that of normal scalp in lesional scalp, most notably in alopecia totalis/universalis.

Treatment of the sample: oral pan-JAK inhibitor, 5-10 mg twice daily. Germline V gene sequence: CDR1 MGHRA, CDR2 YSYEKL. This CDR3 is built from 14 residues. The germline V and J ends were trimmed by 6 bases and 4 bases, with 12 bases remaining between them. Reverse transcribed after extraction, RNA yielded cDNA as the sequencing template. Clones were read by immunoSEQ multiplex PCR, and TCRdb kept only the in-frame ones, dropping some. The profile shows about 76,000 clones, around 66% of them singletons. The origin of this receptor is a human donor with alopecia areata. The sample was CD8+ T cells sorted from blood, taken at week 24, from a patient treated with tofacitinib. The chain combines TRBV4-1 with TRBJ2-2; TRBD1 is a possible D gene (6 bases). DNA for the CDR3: TGCGCCAGCAGTATACAGGGTGGCACCGGGGAGCTGTTTTTT. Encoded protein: CASSIQGGTGELFF.